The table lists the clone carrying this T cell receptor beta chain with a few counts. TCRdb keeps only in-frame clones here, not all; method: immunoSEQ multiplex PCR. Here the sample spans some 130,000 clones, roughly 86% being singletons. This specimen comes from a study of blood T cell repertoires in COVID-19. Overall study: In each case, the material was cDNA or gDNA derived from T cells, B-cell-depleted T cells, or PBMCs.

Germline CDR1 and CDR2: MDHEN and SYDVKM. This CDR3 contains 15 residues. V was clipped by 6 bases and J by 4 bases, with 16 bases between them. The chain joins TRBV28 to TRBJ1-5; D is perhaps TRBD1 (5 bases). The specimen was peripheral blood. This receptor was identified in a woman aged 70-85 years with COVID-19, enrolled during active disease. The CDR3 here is CASSPKGALNQPQHF. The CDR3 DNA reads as TGTGCCAGCAGCCCCAAAGGGGCCCTTAATCAGCCCCAGCATTTT.